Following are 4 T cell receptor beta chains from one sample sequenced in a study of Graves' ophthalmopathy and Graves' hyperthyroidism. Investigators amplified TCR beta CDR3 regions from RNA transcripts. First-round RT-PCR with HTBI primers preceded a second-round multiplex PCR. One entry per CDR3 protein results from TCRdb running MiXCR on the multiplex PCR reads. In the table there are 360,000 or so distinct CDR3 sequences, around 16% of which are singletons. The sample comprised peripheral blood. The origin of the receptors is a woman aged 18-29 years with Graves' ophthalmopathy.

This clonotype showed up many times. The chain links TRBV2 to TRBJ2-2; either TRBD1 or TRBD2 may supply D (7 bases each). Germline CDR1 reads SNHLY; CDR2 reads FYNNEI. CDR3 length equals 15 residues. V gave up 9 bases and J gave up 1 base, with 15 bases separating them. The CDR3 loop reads CARGTAGMNTGELFF. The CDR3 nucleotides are TGTGCCAGGGGGACAGCGGGGATGAACACCGGGGAGCTGTTTTTT.

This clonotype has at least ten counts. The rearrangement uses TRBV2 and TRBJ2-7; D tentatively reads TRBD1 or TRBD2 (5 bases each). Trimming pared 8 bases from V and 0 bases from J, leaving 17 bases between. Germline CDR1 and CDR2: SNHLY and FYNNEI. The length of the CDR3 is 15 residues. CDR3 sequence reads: CASFQPGPSSYEQYF. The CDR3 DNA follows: TGTGCCAGCTTCCAACCGGGACCCAGCTCCTACGAGCAGTACTTC.

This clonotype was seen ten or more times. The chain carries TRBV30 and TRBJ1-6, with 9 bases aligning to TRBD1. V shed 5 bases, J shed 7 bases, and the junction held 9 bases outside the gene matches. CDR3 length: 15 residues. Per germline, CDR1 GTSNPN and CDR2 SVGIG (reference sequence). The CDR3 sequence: CAWDLADRGNSPLHF. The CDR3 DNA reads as TGTGCCTGGGACCTGGCGGACAGGGGAAATTCACCCCTCCACTTT. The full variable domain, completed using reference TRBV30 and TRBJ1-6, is SQTIHQWPATLVQPVGSPLSLECTVEGTSNPNLYWYRQAAGRGLQLLFYSVGIGQISSEVPQNLSASRPQDRQFILSSKKLLLSDSGFYLCAWDLADRGNSPLHFGNGTRLTVT.

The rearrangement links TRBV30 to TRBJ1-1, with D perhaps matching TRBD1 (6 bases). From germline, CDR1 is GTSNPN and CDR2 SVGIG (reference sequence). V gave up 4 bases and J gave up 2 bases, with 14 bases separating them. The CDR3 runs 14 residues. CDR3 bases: TGTGCCTGGACTGCGGGGGCGGGTAACACTGAAGCTTTCTTT. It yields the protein CAWTAGAGNTEAFF.